Below, one TCR beta chain is given with its context. Its antigen is unknown. Germline V gene sequence: CDR1 KGHSH, CDR2 LQKENI. After removal of 6 bases from V and 8 bases from J, the junction contained 18 bases not matched to a gene. The CDR3 totals 16 residues. Time point here: newly diagnosed GD, antithyroid drugs for less than 3 months. RNA isolated from PBMCs was used to make the TCR library. The data belong to a study of regulatory T cells in long-lasting Graves disease. Study context: Newly diagnosed Graves' patients took antithyroid drugs under 3 months.

Study-level points and caveats: Persistent disease samples used TRBV28, TRBJ1-2 and TRBJ2-5 preferentially.

CDR3 regions were amplified by Arm-PCR using iRepertoire HTBI primers to build TCR beta libraries. TCRdb passed the multiplex PCR reads through MiXCR, listing each CDR3 protein once. In the table there are around 360,000 distinct CDR3 sequences, 15% to 20% of which are singletons. The sample was also linked to a second study, of T cells in Graves' hyperthyroidism and ophthalmopathy. As that study records: Blood also contained most expanded thyroid clonotypes above 0.001.

Sequences were derived from peripheral blood mononuclear cells (PBMCs), sampled at new diagnosis, from a patient treated with antithyroid drugs. This rearrangement joins TRBV18 to TRBJ1-2; 7 bases fit TRBD1. The receptor was derived from a young woman with Graves disease. The CDR3 loop reads CASSTDRVKGAQGYTF. In DNA, the CDR3 is TGTGCCAGCTCTACTGACAGGGTGAAGGGGGCGCAGGGCTACACCTTC. The full variable domain, in which reference TRBV18 and TRBJ1-2 provide the parts outside the CDR3, is NAGVMQNPRHLVRRRGQEARLRCSPMKGHSHVYWYRQLPEEGLKFMVYLQKENIIDESGMPKERFSAEFPKEGPSILRIQQVVRGDSAAYFCASSTDRVKGAQGYTFGSGTRLTVV.